These 20 T cell receptor beta chains were sequenced from one sample in a study of control samples from healthy donors and cancer patients. TCRdb's table, derived via immunoSEQ multiplex PCR, lists solely in-frame clones and lacks some. This table has roughly 220,000 clones, roughly 94% appearing once. Material for sequencing was blood. The receptors here all came from a man aged 50-59 years in good health.

The V and J genes are TRBV28 and TRBJ1-1; D unclear. Germline V gene sequence: CDR1 MDHEN, CDR2 SYDVKM. This CDR3 is built from 11 residues. Between the trimmed V and J ends, which lost 8 bases and 0 bases, there was a span of 4 bases. CDR3 region: CASVLNTEAFF. The CDR3 DNA follows: TGTGCCAGCGTATTGAACACTGAAGCTTTCTTT.

As regards this clone: Its ends do not fully match the called genes, so a read error is possible. J is TRBJ1-2 and V is TRBV4-3; no clear D gene. Germline loops: CDR1 LGHNA, CDR2 YSLEER. The CDR3 covers 14 residues. Written as DNA, the CDR3 is TGCGCCAGCAGCCAAGAGGGAGCCTACTACGGCTACACCTTC. Protein product: CASSQEGAYYGYTF.

The gene calls are TRBV5-1 and TRBJ1-4; D might be TRBD1 (6 bases). This CDR3 is 16 amino acids long. Trimming stripped 5 bases from V and 4 bases from J, with 18 bases between. Germline CDR1 is SGHRS and CDR2 is YFSETQ. In nucleotides, the CDR3 is TGCGCCAGCAGTTCGGACAGACCGAGGGATAATGAAAAACTGTTTTTT. Protein product: CASSSDRPRDNEKLFF.

The chain is built from TRBV5-1 and TRBJ1-3; 7 nucleotides match TRBD1. Germline CDR1 and CDR2: SGHRS and YFSETQ. There are 17 residues in the CDR3. V gave up 3 bases and J gave up 0 bases; unmatched junction bases: 9. The CDR3 DNA sequence: TGCGCCAGCAGCTCCCGGCTAGGGGGCCTCTCTGGAAACACCATATATTTT. Its protein product is CASSSRLGGLSGNTIYF. The full variable domain, in which reference TRBV5-1 and TRBJ1-3 provide the parts outside the CDR3, is KAGVTQTPRYLIKTRGQQVTLSCSPISGHRSVSWYQQTPGQGLQFLFEYFSETQRNKGNFPGRFSGRQFSNSRSEMNVSTLELGDSALYLCASSSRLGGLSGNTIYFGEGSWLTVV.

The chain employs TRBV30 and TRBJ2-5, with 8 nucleotides matching TRBD2. Trimming at V came to 2 bases and at J to 5 bases, leaving 7 bases not matched to a gene. The CDR3 runs 14 residues. Germline assignment: CDR1 GTSNPN and CDR2 SVGIG (reference sequence). DNA of the CDR3: TGTGCCTGGAGTCCCCGGGGGGGAACGGAGACCCAGTACTTC. Translated, it gives CAWSPRGGTETQYF.

The chain has TRBV11-2 and TRBJ2-2, with D possibly TRBD1 on 6 matching bases. CDR3 size: 14 residues. Per germline, CDR1 SGHAT and CDR2 FQNNGV. V shed 11 bases and J shed 2 bases, with 15 bases lying between them. The CDR3 region has the DNA TGTGCCGCCCACCTGACAGGAAACACCGGGGAGCTGTTTTTT. Amino acid sequence: CAAHLTGNTGELFF.

The gene calls are TRBV6-5 and TRBJ1-3, with a weak D call TRBD1 (6 bases). CDR3 length: 14 amino acids. Germline CDR1 MNHEY, CDR2 SVGAGI. Trimming shortened V by 7 bases and J by 4 bases, and 14 bases separated the two germline ends. CDR3 in DNA: TGTGCCAGCACCGGGGGCATTCTCGGAAACACCATATATTTT. Translated, it gives CASTGGILGNTIYF.

This clone was recorded only once. The CDR3 here is CASSYHGQGMNSPLHF. For the CDR3, the DNA is TGTGCCAGCAGTTATCACGGACAGGGGATGAATTCACCCCTCCACTTT. The chain employs TRBV6-5 and TRBJ1-6, with 9 positions matching TRBD1. The germline V gene has CDR1 MNHEY and CDR2 SVGAGI. This CDR3 is 16 amino acids long. V trimming: 3 bases; J trimming: 7 bases; junction bases outside the gene matches: 7.

This chain links TRBV13 with TRBJ1-1; TRBD1 agrees at 9 bases. Germline lookup yields CDR1 PRHDT and CDR2 FYEKMQ (reference sequence). V was clipped by 5 bases and J by 1 base; unmatched bases: 17. CDR3 length equals 19 residues. The CDR3 DNA reads TGTGCCAGCAGCCCCGGGACAGGGACGTTTCCGGGAGGGAACACTGAAGCTTTCTTT. It translates to CASSPGTGTFPGGNTEAFF.

This rearrangement joins TRBV7-9 to TRBJ1-3; 8 nucleotides line up with TRBD1. This CDR3 contains 14 residues. Germline CDR1 reads SEHNR; CDR2 reads FQNEAQ (reference sequence). J was trimmed by 2 bases and V by 5 bases; bases with no gene match: 2. The CDR3 protein is CASSQDRAGNTIYF. The CDR3, as DNA: TGTGCCAGCAGCCAGGACAGGGCTGGAAACACCATATATTTT.

The chain uses TRBV5-1 and TRBJ2-5; TRBD1 agrees at 7 bases. CDR3 length: 16 amino acids. Germline values: CDR1 SGHRS, CDR2 YFSETQ. V was pared by 0 bases and J by 2 bases, with 7 bases of the junction left unmatched. For the CDR3, the DNA is TGCGCCAGCAGCTTGGGAGTGGCAGGGGGACAAGAGACCCAGTACTTC. Translation gives CASSLGVAGGQETQYF.

The chain recombines TRBV19 with TRBJ1-3; the D is unclear. This CDR3 has 13 amino acids. Trimming took 5 bases from V and 0 from J, leaving 5 bases between them. Germline assignment: CDR1 LNHDA and CDR2 SQIVND (reference sequence). The chain's CDR3 is CASSGVSGNTIYF. For the CDR3, the DNA is TGTGCCAGTAGTGGGGTCTCTGGAAACACCATATATTTT.

The chain employs TRBV5-1 and TRBJ2-7; D uncertain. Germline assignment: CDR1 SGHRS and CDR2 YFSETQ. The V gene lost 0 bases and the J gene lost 9 bases, with 13 bases spanning the gap. CDR3 length equals 13 residues. The CDR3 coding sequence is TGCGCCAGCAGCTTGGATACCACCCTGGGGCAGTACTTC. Translated: CASSLDTTLGQYF.

J is TRBJ2-5 and V is TRBV6-5; TRBD1 agrees at 9 bases. CDR1 is MNHEY, CDR2 SVGAGI, per germline. The ends lost 7 bases at V and 5 bases at J; junction bases unmatched: 8. The CDR3 contains 14 residues. This CDR3 is CASNGTGRYETQYF. In DNA, the CDR3 is TGTGCCAGCAACGGGACAGGGCGGTACGAGACCCAGTACTTC.

This clone appeared once. The rearrangement uses TRBV10-2 and TRBJ2-2, with unresolved D. The CDR3 spans 15 residues. The V end was cut by 6 bases, the J end by 3 bases, with 14 bases between. Germline V gene lookup returns CDR1 WSHSY and CDR2 SAAADI. The CDR3: CASSSQGGHTGELFF. Here the CDR3 DNA reads TGCGCCAGCAGCTCGCAAGGCGGACACACCGGGGAGCTGTTTTTT.

The chain carries TRBV7-9 and TRBJ2-5; a weak D match, TRBD1 (5 bases). Per the germline V gene, CDR1 is SEHNR and CDR2 is FQNEAQ (reference sequence). This CDR3 has 15 residues. Trimming left V 2 bases short and J 2 bases short, with 12 bases between. In DNA, the CDR3 is TGTGCCAGCAGCTTATTAGGGGTGAATCAAGAGACCCAGTACTTC. Its translation is CASSLLGVNQETQYF.

The chain uses TRBV19 and TRBJ1-1; D unclear. Trimming cost V 3 bases and J 4 bases, with 15 bases left between them. This CDR3 is 15 amino acids long. Germline CDR1 reads LNHDA; CDR2 reads SQIVND (reference sequence). CDR3 sequence: CASSIKGSYATEAFF. Written as DNA, the CDR3 is TGTGCCAGTAGTATCAAAGGCAGCTACGCCACTGAAGCTTTCTTT.

The CDR3 spells CASSDSTGENTEAFF. The CDR3, as DNA: TGTGCCAGCAGTGACTCCACGGGCGAGAACACTGAAGCTTTCTTT. The rearrangement uses TRBV6-4 and TRBJ1-1; the D is unclear. Trimming took off 0 bases at V and 1 base at J, with 9 bases between the two ends. The CDR3 loop spans 15 amino acids. Germline V gives CDR1 MRHNA, CDR2 SNTAGT.

This clone appeared once. The chain joins TRBV5-1 to TRBJ2-3, with a weak D call TRBD1 (6 bases). The V and J ends lost 0 bases and 1 base respectively, with 9 bases between them. The CDR3 spans 15 residues. The germline V gene has CDR1 SGHRS and CDR2 YFSETQ. In DNA, the CDR3 is TGCGCCAGCAGCTTGGTGGACAGACGCACAGATACGCAGTATTTT. Residues: CASSLVDRRTDTQYF.

J is TRBJ2-1 and V is TRBV6-1; TRBD2 matches 8 bases. From germline, CDR1 is MNHNS and CDR2 SASEGT. J lost 3 bases, V lost 3 bases, and 7 bases had no gene match. The CDR3 runs 16 residues. Here the CDR3 reads CASSEAGGKYYNEQFF. In DNA, the CDR3 is TGTGCCAGCAGTGAGGCGGGGGGCAAGTACTACAATGAGCAGTTCTTC.